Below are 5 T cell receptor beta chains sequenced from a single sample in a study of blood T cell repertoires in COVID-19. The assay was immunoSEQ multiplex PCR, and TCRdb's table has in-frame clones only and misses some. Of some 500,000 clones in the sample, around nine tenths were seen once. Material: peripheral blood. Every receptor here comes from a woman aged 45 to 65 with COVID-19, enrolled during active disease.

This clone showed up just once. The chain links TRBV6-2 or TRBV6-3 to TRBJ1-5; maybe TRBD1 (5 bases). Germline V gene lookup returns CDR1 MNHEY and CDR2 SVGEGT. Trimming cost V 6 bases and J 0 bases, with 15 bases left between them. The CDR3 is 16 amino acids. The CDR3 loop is CASSFRQSDSNQPQHF. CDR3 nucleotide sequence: TGTGCCAGCAGCTTCAGACAGTCCGATAGCAATCAGCCCCAGCATTTT.

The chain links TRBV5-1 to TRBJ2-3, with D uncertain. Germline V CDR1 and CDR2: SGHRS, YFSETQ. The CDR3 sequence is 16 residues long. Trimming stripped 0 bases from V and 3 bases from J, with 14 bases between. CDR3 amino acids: CASSLGDSRSTDTQYF. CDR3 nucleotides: TGCGCCAGCAGCTTGGGCGACTCGCGGTCTACAGATACGCAGTATTTT.

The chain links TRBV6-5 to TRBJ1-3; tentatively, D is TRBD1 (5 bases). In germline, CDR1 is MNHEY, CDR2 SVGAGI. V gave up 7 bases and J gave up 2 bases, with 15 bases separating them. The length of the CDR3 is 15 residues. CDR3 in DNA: TGTGCCAGCATTGTTTTAGGGGCCACTGGAAACACCATATATTTT. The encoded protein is CASIVLGATGNTIYF.

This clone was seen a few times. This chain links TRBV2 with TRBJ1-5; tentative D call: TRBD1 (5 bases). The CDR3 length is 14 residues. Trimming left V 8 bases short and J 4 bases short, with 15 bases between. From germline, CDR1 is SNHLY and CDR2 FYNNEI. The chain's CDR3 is CASDGGLRNQPQHF. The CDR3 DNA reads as TGTGCCAGCGACGGGGGACTACGGAATCAGCCCCAGCATTTT.

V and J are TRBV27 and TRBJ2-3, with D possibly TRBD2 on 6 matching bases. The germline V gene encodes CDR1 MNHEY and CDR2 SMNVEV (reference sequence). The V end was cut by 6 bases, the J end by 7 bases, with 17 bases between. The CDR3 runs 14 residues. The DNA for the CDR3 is TGTGCCAGCAGAAACCCGGGGGATGGGAATACGCAGTATTTT. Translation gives CASRNPGDGNTQYF.